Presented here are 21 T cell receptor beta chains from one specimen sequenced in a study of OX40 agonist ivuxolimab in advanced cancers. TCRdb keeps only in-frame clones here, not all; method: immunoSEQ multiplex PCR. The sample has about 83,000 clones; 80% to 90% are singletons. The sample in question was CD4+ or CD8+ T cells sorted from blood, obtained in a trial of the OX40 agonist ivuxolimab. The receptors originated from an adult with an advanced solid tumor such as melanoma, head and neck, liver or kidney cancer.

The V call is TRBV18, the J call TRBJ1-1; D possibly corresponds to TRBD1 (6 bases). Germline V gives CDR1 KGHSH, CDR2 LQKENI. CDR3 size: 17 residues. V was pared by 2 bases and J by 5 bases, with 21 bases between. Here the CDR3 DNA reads TGTGCCAGCTCACCATTTAGTTGGGGAGGGGGAAGAACTGAAGCTTTCTTT. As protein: CASSPFSWGGGRTEAFF.

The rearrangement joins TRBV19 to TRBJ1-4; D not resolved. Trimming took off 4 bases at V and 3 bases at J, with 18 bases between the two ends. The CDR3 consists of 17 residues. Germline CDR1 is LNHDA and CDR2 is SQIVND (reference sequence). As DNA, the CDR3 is TGTGCCAGTAGTAACCCTCGGGAGGCGGGATCTAATGAAAAACTGTTTTTT. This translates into CASSNPREAGSNEKLFF.

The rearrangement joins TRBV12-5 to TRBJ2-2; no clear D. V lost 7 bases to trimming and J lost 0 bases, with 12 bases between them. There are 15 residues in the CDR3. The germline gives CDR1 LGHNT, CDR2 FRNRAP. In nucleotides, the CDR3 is TGTGCTAGTGCCAGCCCCACCGCGAACACCGGGGAGCTGTTTTTT. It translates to CASASPTANTGELFF. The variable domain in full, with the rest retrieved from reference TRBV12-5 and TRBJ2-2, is DARVTQTPRHKVTEMGQEVTMRCQPILGHNTVFWYRQTMMQGLELLAYFRNRAPLDDSGMPKDRFSAEMPDATLATLKIQPSEPRDSAVYFCASASPTANTGELFFGEGSRLTVL.

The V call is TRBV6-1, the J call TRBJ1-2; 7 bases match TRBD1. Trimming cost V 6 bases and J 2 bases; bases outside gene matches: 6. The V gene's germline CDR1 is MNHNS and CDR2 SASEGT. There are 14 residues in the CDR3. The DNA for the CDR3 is TGTGCCAGCAGCACTATCAGGGGGAACTATGGCTACACCTTC. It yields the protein CASSTIRGNYGYTF.

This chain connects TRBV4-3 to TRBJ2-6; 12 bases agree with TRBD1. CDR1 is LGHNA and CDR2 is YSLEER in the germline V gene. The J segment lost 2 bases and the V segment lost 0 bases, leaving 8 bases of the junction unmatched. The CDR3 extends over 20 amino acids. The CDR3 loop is CASSQDSGTGGFTGANVLTF. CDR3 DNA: TGCGCCAGCAGCCAAGATTCGGGGACAGGGGGCTTTACTGGGGCCAACGTCCTGACTTTC.

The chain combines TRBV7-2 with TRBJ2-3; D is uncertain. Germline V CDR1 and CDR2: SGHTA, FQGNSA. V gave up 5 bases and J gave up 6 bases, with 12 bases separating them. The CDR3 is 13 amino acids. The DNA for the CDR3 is TGTGCCAGCAGCCTCTTAACCCTCGATACGCAGTATTTT. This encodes CASSLLTLDTQYF.

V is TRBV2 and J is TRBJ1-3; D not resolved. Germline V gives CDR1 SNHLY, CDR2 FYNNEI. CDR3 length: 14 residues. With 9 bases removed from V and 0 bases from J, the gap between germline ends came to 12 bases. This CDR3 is CARQTGSSGNTIYF. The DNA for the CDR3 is TGTGCCAGACAGACGGGAAGCTCTGGAAACACCATATATTTT. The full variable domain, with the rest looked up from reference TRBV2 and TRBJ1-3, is EPEVTQTPSHQVTQMGQEVILRCVPISNHLYFYWYRQILGQKVEFLVSFYNNEISEKSEIFDDQFSVERPDGSNFTLKIRSTKLEDSAMYFCARQTGSSGNTIYFGEGSWLTVV.

CDR3 in DNA: TGTGCCAGCAGCTTAACGTCGCTCAGGGGTAACACCGGGGAGCTGTTTTTT. Amino acids: CASSLTSLRGNTGELFF. The V and J genes are TRBV7-3 and TRBJ2-2, with D tentatively TRBD1 (6 bases). Germline V lookup: CDR1 SGHTA, CDR2 FQGTGA. Trimming cost V 0 bases and J 2 bases, with 13 bases left between them. CDR3 length equals 17 residues.

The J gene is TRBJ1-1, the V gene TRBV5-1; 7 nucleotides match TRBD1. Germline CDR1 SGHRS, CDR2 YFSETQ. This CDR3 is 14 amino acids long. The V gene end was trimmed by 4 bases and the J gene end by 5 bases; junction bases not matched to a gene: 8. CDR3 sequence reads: CASSAQGGSTEAFF. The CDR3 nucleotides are TGCGCCAGCAGCGCCCAGGGGGGGAGTACTGAAGCTTTCTTT.

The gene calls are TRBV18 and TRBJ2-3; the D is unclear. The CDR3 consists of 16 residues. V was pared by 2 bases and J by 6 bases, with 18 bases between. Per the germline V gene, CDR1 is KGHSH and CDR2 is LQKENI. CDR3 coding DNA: TGTGCCAGCTCACCAGCAAATGTGGGTAGAGTGGATACGCAGTATTTT. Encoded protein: CASSPANVGRVDTQYF.

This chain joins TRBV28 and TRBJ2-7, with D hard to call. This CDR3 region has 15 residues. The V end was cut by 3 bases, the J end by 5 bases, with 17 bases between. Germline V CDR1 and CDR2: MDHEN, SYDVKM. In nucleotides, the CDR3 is TGTGCCAGCAGTTTTGCGACCTCCGGGCGGAACGAGCAGTACTTC. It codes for CASSFATSGRNEQYF.

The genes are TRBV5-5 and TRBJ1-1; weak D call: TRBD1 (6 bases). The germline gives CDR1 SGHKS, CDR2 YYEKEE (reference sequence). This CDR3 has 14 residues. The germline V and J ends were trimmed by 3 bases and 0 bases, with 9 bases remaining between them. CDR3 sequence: CASSSRGLNTEAFF. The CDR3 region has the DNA TGTGCCAGCAGCTCCAGGGGCCTGAACACTGAAGCTTTCTTT. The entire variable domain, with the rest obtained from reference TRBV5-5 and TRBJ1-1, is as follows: DAGVTQSPTHLIKTRGQQVTLRCSPISGHKSVSWYQQVLGQGPQFIFQYYEKEERGRGNFPDRFSARQFPNYSSELNVNALLLGDSALYLCASSSRGLNTEAFFGQGTRLTVV.

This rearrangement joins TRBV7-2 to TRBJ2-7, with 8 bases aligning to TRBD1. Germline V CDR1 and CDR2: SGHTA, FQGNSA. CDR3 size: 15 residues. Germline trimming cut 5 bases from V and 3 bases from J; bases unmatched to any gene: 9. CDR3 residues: CASSARTGLGYEQYF. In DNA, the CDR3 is TGTGCCAGCAGCGCAAGGACAGGGCTGGGCTACGAGCAGTACTTC.

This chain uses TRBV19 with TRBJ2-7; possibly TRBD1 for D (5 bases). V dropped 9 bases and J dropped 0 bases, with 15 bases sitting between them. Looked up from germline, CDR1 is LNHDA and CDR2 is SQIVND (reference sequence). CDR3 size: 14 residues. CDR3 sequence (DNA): TGTGCCAGCAAAAGGCAGGGCCTCTCCTACGAGCAGTACTTC. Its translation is CASKRQGLSYEQYF.

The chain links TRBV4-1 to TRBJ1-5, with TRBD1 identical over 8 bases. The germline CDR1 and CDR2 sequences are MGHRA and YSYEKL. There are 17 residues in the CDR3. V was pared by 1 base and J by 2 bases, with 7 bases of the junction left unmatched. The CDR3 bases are TGCGCCAGCAGCCAAGCTCTAACAGGGGGTGGCAATCAGCCCCAGCATTTT. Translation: CASSQALTGGGNQPQHF.

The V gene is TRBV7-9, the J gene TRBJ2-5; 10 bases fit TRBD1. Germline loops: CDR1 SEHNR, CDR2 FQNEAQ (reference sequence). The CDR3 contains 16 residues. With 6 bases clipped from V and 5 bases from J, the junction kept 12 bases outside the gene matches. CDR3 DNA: TGTGCCAGCAGGGCCCCGGGACAGGGGTCCGGGGAGACCCAGTACTTC. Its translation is CASRAPGQGSGETQYF.

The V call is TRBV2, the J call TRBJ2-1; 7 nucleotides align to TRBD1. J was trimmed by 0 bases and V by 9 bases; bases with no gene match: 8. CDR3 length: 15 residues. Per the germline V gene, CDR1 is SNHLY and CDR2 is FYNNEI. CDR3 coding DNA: TGTGCCAGTACCCGACAGGGAAGCTCCTACAATGAGCAGTTCTTC. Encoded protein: CASTRQGSSYNEQFF.

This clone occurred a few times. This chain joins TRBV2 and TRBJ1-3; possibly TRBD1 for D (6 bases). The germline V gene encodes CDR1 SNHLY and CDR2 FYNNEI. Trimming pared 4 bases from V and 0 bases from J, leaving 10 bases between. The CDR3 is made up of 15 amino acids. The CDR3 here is CASSGGQLSGNTIYF. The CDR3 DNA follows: TGTGCCAGCAGTGGCGGACAGCTCTCTGGAAACACCATATATTTT.

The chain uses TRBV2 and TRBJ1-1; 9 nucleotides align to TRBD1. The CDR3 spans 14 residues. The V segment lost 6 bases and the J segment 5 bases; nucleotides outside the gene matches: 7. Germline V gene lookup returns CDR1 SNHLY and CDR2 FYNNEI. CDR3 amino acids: CASREGQGVTEAFF. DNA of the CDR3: TGTGCCAGCAGAGAGGGACAGGGAGTTACTGAAGCTTTCTTT.

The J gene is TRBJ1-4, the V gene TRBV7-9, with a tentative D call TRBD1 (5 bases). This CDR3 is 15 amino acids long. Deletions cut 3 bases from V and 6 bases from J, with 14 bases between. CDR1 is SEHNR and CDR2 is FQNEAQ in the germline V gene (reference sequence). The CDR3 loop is CASSFNVGADEKLFF. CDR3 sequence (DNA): TGTGCCAGCAGCTTTAATGTAGGGGCGGATGAAAAACTGTTTTTT.

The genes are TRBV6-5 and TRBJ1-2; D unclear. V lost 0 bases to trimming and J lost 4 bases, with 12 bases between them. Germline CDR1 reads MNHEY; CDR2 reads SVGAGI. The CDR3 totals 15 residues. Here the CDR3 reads CASSYSSRGIYGYTF. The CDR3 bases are TGTGCCAGCAGTTACTCGTCTCGGGGAATCTATGGCTACACCTTC.